The sequence of this T cell receptor (beta chain) was determined in a study of T cells in tumors after PD-1 blockade. Overall study context: Treatment was either pembrolizumab 200 mg every 3 weeks or cemiplimab 350 mg every 2 weeks. A subset received ongoing vismodegib 150 mg daily alongside anti-PD-1 therapy. Study-level results: Peripheral recruitment is suggested, as some novel exhausted tumor clones were in pre-treatment blood.

Clones were sequenced by immunoSEQ multiplex PCR, and TCRdb holds only the in-frame ones, with some missing. The table has approximately 60,000 clones, about 80% seen once; the top ten hold 13%. This clone was counted only a few times. Its antigen is as yet unknown. The germline V gene has CDR1 MNHEY and CDR2 SMNVEV (reference sequence). CDR3 length: 17 amino acids. The V and J ends lost 3 bases and 4 bases respectively, with 18 bases between them. The chain couples TRBV27 to TRBJ2-2; D is unclear. The source of this sequence is a human donor with basal cell carcinoma. The sample was PBMCs, taken before anti-PD-1 treatment. CDR3 in amino acids: CASSFYGLEDGTGELFF. The DNA for the CDR3 is TGTGCCAGCAGTTTCTACGGGTTAGAGGATGGCACCGGGGAGCTGTTTTTT.